The 20 T cell receptor beta chains listed next were all sequenced from one sample in a study of T cell responses to AZD1222 COVID-19 vaccine (dated by TCRdb to the early 2020s). The sample's time point label, decoded: about 28 days (+/-7) after the second vaccine dose. Library generation was performed with the immunoSEQ multiplex PCR assay. TCRdb took over this immuneACCESS table, retaining in-frame rearrangements with V and J assigned. Such tables are incomplete; in checked studies, under half of the missing clones stem from an unresolved V gene, and the remainder is unexplained. This sample gives 77,000 or so clones in total; around 86% of them show up just once. The ten largest clonotypes hold 15% to 20% of the sample. The sequencing used peripheral blood, collected 28 days after the second AZD1222 dose. The receptors shown here come from an adult who received the AZD1222 COVID-19 vaccine.

The rearrangement joins TRBV7-9 to TRBJ1-3; D is unresolved. Germline assignment: CDR1 SEHNR and CDR2 FQNEAQ (reference sequence). CDR3 length: 14 residues. V was clipped by 3 bases and J by 4 bases, with 10 bases between them. The CDR3 region has the DNA TGTGCCAGCAGCTTTCCGGACCAGGGAAACACCATATATTTT. It specifies CASSFPDQGNTIYF.

The rearrangement links TRBV6-4 to TRBJ2-2, with 8 bases identical to TRBD1. There are 14 residues in the CDR3. Trimming removed 3 bases from V and 5 bases from J; junction bases left unmatched: 2. CDR1 is MRHNA, CDR2 SNTAGT, per germline. The CDR3 spells CASSETGETGELFF. The CDR3 nucleotides read TGTGCCAGCAGTGAGACAGGGGAAACCGGGGAGCTGTTTTTT.

The V and J genes are TRBV18 and TRBJ2-5, with D perhaps TRBD1 (6 bases). CDR1 is KGHSH, CDR2 LQKENI, per germline. The CDR3 runs to 13 residues. Trimming left V 5 bases short and J 5 bases short, with 12 bases between. CDR3 protein: CASSSGQGETQYF. CDR3 coding DNA: TGTGCCAGCTCATCTGGGCAGGGGGAGACCCAGTACTTC.

This clone was observed a single time. Germline and junction disagree at one end, which may indicate a read error. The chain carries TRBV4-1 and TRBJ2-7, with 12 bases aligning to TRBD2. Germline lookup yields CDR1 MGHRA and CDR2 YSYEKL. The CDR3 runs to 15 residues. DNA for the CDR3: TGCCCCAGCAGCCGACTAGCGGGGGAGTCCTACGAGCAGTACTTC. Protein sequence: CPSSRLAGESYEQYF.

The V call is TRBV5-6, the J call TRBJ2-5, with D perhaps TRBD2 (6 bases). CDR1 SGHDT and CDR2 YYEEEE come from the germline V gene. The CDR3 runs 12 residues. Trimming shortened V by 2 bases and J by 9 bases, and 11 bases separated the two germline ends. This chain's CDR3 is CASSFSGGSQYF. CDR3 sequence (DNA): TGTGCCAGCAGCTTTTCTGGAGGGTCCCAGTACTTC.

The chain recombines TRBV18 with TRBJ2-5; 10 bases line up with TRBD1. Germline V gene sequence: CDR1 KGHSH, CDR2 LQKENI. J lost 4 bases, V lost 3 bases, and 5 bases had no gene match. CDR3 size: 15 residues. CDR3 DNA: TGTGCCAGCTCACCCCGGGACAGGGGCTTAGAGACCCAGTACTTC. It yields the protein CASSPRDRGLETQYF.

The chain is built from TRBV14 and TRBJ2-7; TRBD1 agrees at 10 bases. Germline V gives CDR1 SGHDN, CDR2 FVKESK. V shed 4 bases, J shed 3 bases, and the junction held 6 bases outside the gene matches. CDR3 length equals 15 residues. CDR3: CASSPGTGVFYEQYF. The CDR3 DNA reads TGTGCCAGCAGCCCTGGGACAGGGGTTTTCTACGAGCAGTACTTC.

The chain is built from TRBV5-1 and TRBJ1-1; maybe TRBD1 (5 bases). Germline V CDR1 and CDR2: SGHRS, YFSETQ. This CDR3 contains 15 residues. V was shortened by 0 bases and J by 3 bases, with 12 bases between the two germline ends. The CDR3 spells CASSLGRGWDTEAFF. CDR3 bases: TGCGCCAGCAGCTTGGGTAGGGGTTGGGACACTGAAGCTTTCTTT.

V gene TRBV15 combines with J gene TRBJ2-2; 10 bases map to TRBD1. CDR1 is LNHNV, CDR2 YYDKDF, per germline (reference sequence). This CDR3 region has 15 residues. V lost 5 bases, J lost 5 bases, and 5 bases stayed unmatched. The CDR3 DNA sequence: TGTGCCACCAGCGGGAGACAGGGGGCAACCGGGGAGCTGTTTTTT. This gives the protein CATSGRQGATGELFF. Full variable domain (missing parts from reference TRBV15 and TRBJ2-2): DAMVIQNPRYQVTQFGKPVTLSCSQTLNHNVMYWYQQKSSQAPKLLFHYYDKDFNNEADTPDNFQSRRPNTSFCFLDIRSPGLGDTAMYLCATSGRQGATGELFFGEGSRLTVL.

V usage is TRBV18 and J usage is TRBJ1-2; tentative D call: TRBD1 (6 bases). This CDR3 contains 15 residues. Trimming removed 6 bases at V and 0 bases at J, with 14 bases between. The germline gives CDR1 KGHSH, CDR2 LQKENI. In DNA form, the CDR3 reads TGTGCCAGCTCGCCGGACAGCCTCTCTAACTATGGCTACACCTTC. Protein product: CASSPDSLSNYGYTF.

The rearrangement links TRBV29-1 to TRBJ2-7; 10 nucleotides match TRBD1. Germline V gene lookup returns CDR1 SQVTM and CDR2 ANQGSEA. The CDR3 has 15 residues. V trimming: 0 bases; J trimming: 6 bases; junction bases outside the gene matches: 8. CDR3 sequence (DNA): TGCAGCGTTGAAGACCGGACAGGGGGTCCTGTCGAGCAGTACTTC. This sequence encodes CSVEDRTGGPVEQYF.

V is TRBV5-1 and J is TRBJ2-7, with 8 bases identical to TRBD1. The CDR3 is 13 residues long. Germline lookup yields CDR1 SGHRS and CDR2 YFSETQ. With 7 bases clipped from V and 4 bases from J, the junction kept 7 bases outside the gene matches. The CDR3 region has the DNA TGCGCCAGCGGGACAGGCATAGGTTACGAGCAGTACTTC. Amino acids: CASGTGIGYEQYF.

The chain couples TRBV6-5 to TRBJ1-1; 10 bases are shared with TRBD1. This CDR3 has 14 amino acids. V was pared by 5 bases and J by 6 bases, with 6 bases of the junction left unmatched. Germline V gives CDR1 MNHEY, CDR2 SVGAGI. DNA of the CDR3: TGTGCCAGCAGTCCCGGGACAGGGGTATCTGAAGCTTTCTTT. It translates to CASSPGTGVSEAFF.

This chain links TRBV5-1 with TRBJ2-1; tentatively, D is TRBD2 (6 bases). There are 16 residues in the CDR3. V lost 4 bases and J 6 bases, leaving 20 bases between the germline ends. Germline-derived CDR1 and CDR2 are SGHRS and YFSETQ. In DNA form, the CDR3 reads TGCGCCAGCAGCACAGGAGGCTCCTCGGAGGGCAATGAGCAGTTCTTC. It codes for CASSTGGSSEGNEQFF.

The CDR3 DNA is TGTGCCACCAGCCGCCGCATGGTCGATGAAAAACTGTTTTTT. This encodes CATSRRMVDEKLFF. The chain employs TRBV15 and TRBJ1-4; D gene uncertain. Germline lookup yields CDR1 LNHNV and CDR2 YYDKDF (reference sequence). The length of the CDR3 is 14 residues. Trimming pared 5 bases from V and 6 bases from J, leaving 13 bases between.

The V call is TRBV5-1, the J call TRBJ1-2; D may be TRBD1 (5 bases). From germline, CDR1 is SGHRS and CDR2 YFSETQ. This CDR3 spans 15 amino acids. V lost 5 bases, J lost 3 bases, and 17 bases lay in between. This chain's CDR3 is CASRWDAGADYGYTF. The DNA of the CDR3 is TGCGCCAGCAGATGGGACGCCGGGGCGGACTATGGCTACACCTTC. Filled out from reference TRBV5-1 and TRBJ1-2, the complete variable domain reads KAGVTQTPRYLIKTRGQQVTLSCSPISGHRSVSWYQQTPGQGLQFLFEYFSETQRNKGNFPGRFSGRQFSNSRSEMNVSTLELGDSALYLCASRWDAGADYGYTFGSGTRLTVV.

This clone has only one observation. The chain couples TRBV19 to TRBJ1-2, with D perhaps matching TRBD1 (5 bases). The V and J ends lost 3 bases and 4 bases respectively, with 15 bases between them. Germline V lookup: CDR1 LNHDA, CDR2 SQIVND (reference sequence). The CDR3 has 15 residues. CDR3 in amino acids: CASSIGASSGYGYTF. DNA for the CDR3: TGTGCCAGTAGTATTGGGGCCAGTTCTGGCTATGGCTACACCTTC.

This chain uses TRBV3-1 (or the pseudogene TRBV3-2) with TRBJ2-2; 9 bases line up with TRBD2. After removal of 1 base from V and 5 bases from J, the junction contained 5 bases not matched to a gene. Germline V gives CDR1 LGHDT, CDR2 YNNKEL (reference sequence). The CDR3 totals 16 residues. CDR3 amino acids: CASSQAALAGTGELFF. CDR3 sequence (DNA): TGTGCCAGCAGCCAAGCGGCGCTAGCGGGGACCGGGGAGCTGTTTTTT.

CDR3 residues: CASSSQGLANTIYF. As DNA, the CDR3 is TGTGCCAGCAGCTCACAGGGTTTGGCCAACACCATATATTTT. The gene calls are TRBV7-2 and TRBJ1-3; a possible D gene is TRBD1 (6 bases). Per germline, CDR1 SGHTA and CDR2 FQGNSA. Trimming removed 4 bases from V and 7 bases from J, with 14 bases in between. The length of the CDR3 is 14 residues.

The genes are TRBV6-5 and TRBJ2-6, with unresolved D. V lost 7 bases and J 0 bases, leaving 10 bases between the germline ends. This CDR3 comprises 15 residues. Germline CDR1 reads MNHEY; CDR2 reads SVGAGI. The CDR3 region is CASKGSYSGANVLTF. The CDR3 DNA sequence: TGTGCCAGCAAAGGATCGTACTCTGGGGCCAACGTCCTGACTTTC.